This paragraph reports one T cell receptor (beta chain). No antigen is known for it. The read finishes 3 residues shy of the CDR3 end, and the germline J gene is used to complete it. Generated by immunoSEQ multiplex PCR, the TCRdb table keeps only in-frame clones and is missing some. This sample's clone table lists 25,000 to 35,000 clones. This specimen belongs to a study of T cells in women clearing cervical HPV infection. Study overall: Blood came at first lesion visit for cases, post-clearance for controls.

CDR1 and CDR2 (germline): LGHNA, YNFKEQ. The length of the CDR3 is 17 residues. V lost 1 base and J 1 base, leaving 16 bases between the germline ends. Study results and caveats: TRBV6-7 relative abundance averaged about 0.11% in cases and 0.16% in controls.

The origin of this receptor is a woman aged 18-70 years with a cervical HPV16 infection that either progressed to CIN3+ or cleared (not recorded which). The sequencing sample was made of blood buffy coat. This chain joins TRBV4-2 and TRBJ2-5; weak D call: TRBD1 (6 bases). The CDR3 sequence: CASSQGPPGGGQETQYF. The part of the CDR3 DNA that was read is TGTGCCAGCAGCCAAGGCCCGCCTGGGGGCGGCCAAGAGACC.